The rows below give T cell receptor beta chains drawn from one sample of a study of blood T cell repertoires in COVID-19. The assay was immunoSEQ multiplex PCR, and TCRdb's table has in-frame clones only and misses some. The sample records around 250,000 clones, 86% being singletons. Sequencing was carried out using peripheral blood. These receptors were obtained from a man between 60 and 75 years old with acute or convalescent COVID-19. Both conserved end residues are part of each CDR3. The order of the fields is J gene, D gene, clone size, CDR3 length, V gene, CDR3 protein, CDR3 DNA. The D gene is left open where the match is weak. Where a row states a size, it is once, few, many or the class of an expanded clone; other rows omit it.

TRBJ2-5 - - 14 TRBV11-3 CASSGWSAGETQYF TGTGCCAGCAGCGGCTGGAGCGCCGGAGAGACCCAGTACTTC
TRBJ2-2 TRBD2 - 16 TRBV6-2/TRBV6-3 CASSYVPSGSTGELFF TGTGCCAGCAGTTACGTACCTAGCGGAAGCACCGGGGAGCTGTTTTTT
TRBJ2-3 TRBD1 - 15 TRBV6-1 CASSSRDRGTDTQYF TGTGCCAGCAGTTCTCGGGACAGGGGGACAGATACGCAGTATTTT
TRBJ1-2 - - 15 TRBV7-2 CASSLDWTEAYGYTF TGTGCCAGCAGCTTAGACTGGACGGAGGCCTATGGCTACACCTTC
TRBJ1-1 TRBD1 - 17 TRBV7-2 CASSSTPGQGWNTEAFF TGTGCCAGCAGTTCCACTCCGGGACAGGGCTGGAACACTGAAGCTTTCTTT
TRBJ1-1 - - 13 TRBV7-3 CASSFDRKTEAFF TGTGCCAGCAGCTTCGACAGGAAAACTGAAGCTTTCTTT
TRBJ2-1 - - 16 TRBV30 CAWNLPGQSGRNEQFF TGTGCCTGGAACCTACCAGGACAGAGTGGAAGGAATGAGCAGTTCTTC
TRBJ1-6 - - 15 TRBV5-5 CASSPTGNFNSPLHF TGTGCCAGCAGTCCCACGGGGAATTTTAATTCACCCCTCCACTTT
TRBJ2-1 - - 13 TRBV7-6 CASSLFRNNEQFF TGTGCCAGCAGCTTATTCAGGAACAATGAGCAGTTCTTC
TRBJ2-7 TRBD2 - 18 TRBV18 CASSPSKGSSGITYEQYF TGTGCCAGCTCACCATCTAAAGGCTCTAGCGGGATTACCTACGAGCAGTACTTC
TRBJ1-1 - - 14 TRBV25-1 CASSGLSGETEAFF TGTGCCAGCAGTGGACTTTCGGGGGAAACTGAAGCTTTCTTT
TRBJ1-5 - - 16 TRBV18 CASSPRATDILQPQHF TGTGCCAGCTCACCCCGAGCCACGGACATTTTGCAGCCCCAGCATTTT
TRBJ2-3 TRBD2 - 16 TRBV7-9 CASSSGTSGRGDTQYF TGTGCCAGCAGTTCCGGGACTAGCGGGAGGGGAGATACGCAGTATTTT
TRBJ1-5 - - 14 TRBV27 CASSAGTSRQPQHF TGTGCCAGCAGTGCCGGGACATCTAGGCAGCCCCAGCATTTT
TRBJ1-4 - - 15 TRBV5-6 CASSLDSFGDEKLFF TGTGCCAGCAGCTTGGATTCGTTCGGGGATGAAAAACTGTTTTTT
TRBJ2-5 TRBD2 - 19 TRBV27 CASSLSPHRTSGRQETQYF TGTGCCAGCAGTTTATCGCCCCACCGGACTAGCGGGAGACAAGAGACCCAGTACTTC
TRBJ1-3 - - 14 TRBV30 CAWSVRASGNTIYF TGTGCCTGGAGTGTCAGGGCCTCTGGAAACACCATATATTTT
TRBJ1-5 - - 15 TRBV19 CASLQTGISNQPQHF TGTGCCAGCCTCCAGACAGGCATTAGCAATCAGCCCCAGCATTTT
TRBJ2-7 - - 16 TRBV10-3 CAISEQPRGAPDEQYF TGTGCCATCAGTGAACAACCTCGGGGGGCGCCGGACGAGCAGTACTTC
TRBJ2-5 TRBD2 - 16 TRBV18 CASSPGTSGLGETQYF TGTGCCAGCTCACCTGGGACTAGCGGACTCGGAGAGACCCAGTACTTC
TRBJ1-3 - - 15 TRBV6-6 CASSYSGSAGNTIYF TGTGCCAGCAGTTACTCGGGCTCAGCTGGAAACACCATATATTTT
TRBJ1-5 - once 13 TRBV29-1 CSVETGRDQPQHF TGCAGCGTTGAGACAGGCCGAGATCAGCCCCAGCATTTT
TRBJ2-7 TRBD1 - 15 TRBV9 CASSAMGQGAGEQYF TGTGCCAGCAGCGCCATGGGACAGGGGGCAGGCGAGCAGTACTTC
TRBJ1-1 - - 16 TRBV21-1 CASSFLSGGMNTEAFF TGTGCCAGCAGCTTCCTATCAGGGGGCATGAACACTGAAGCTTTCTTT
TRBJ2-7 - few 14 TRBV6-6 CASSYQGLGYEQYF TGTGCCAGCAGCTACCAGGGGTTAGGCTACGAGCAGTACTTC
TRBJ2-3 - - 14 TRBV18 CASSRGGSTDTQYF TGTGCCAGCTCACGAGGAGGAAGCACAGATACGCAGTATTTT
TRBJ1-1 TRBD1 - 16 TRBV7-9 CASSLRDRGLVTEAFF TGTGCCAGCAGCTTACGGGACAGGGGGCTAGTAACTGAAGCTTTCTTT
TRBJ2-7 TRBD2 - 16 TRBV4-3 CASSPAVGLISYEQYF TGCGCCAGCAGCCCCGCGGTGGGACTAATCTCCTACGAGCAGTACTTC
TRBJ1-6 TRBD1 - 16 TRBV28 CASSLWTGGNNSPLHF TGTGCCAGCAGTCTCTGGACAGGGGGCAATAATTCACCCCTCCACTTT
TRBJ2-3 TRBD2 - 15 TRBV4-1 CASSQEALAGDTQYF TGCGCCAGCAGCCAAGAGGCACTAGCGGGAGATACGCAGTATTTT
TRBJ1-1 - - 14 TRBV23-1 CASRNRDVDTEAFF TGCGCCAGCAGGAACAGGGATGTGGACACTGAAGCTTTCTTT
TRBJ2-7 - - 14 TRBV7-2 CASSSQGNSYEQYF TGTGCCAGCAGCTCGCAGGGAAACTCCTACGAGCAGTACTTC
TRBJ1-5 TRBD1 - 15 TRBV28 CASSSNRQGDQPQHF TGTGCCAGCAGTTCCAATCGACAGGGAGATCAGCCCCAGCATTTT
TRBJ1-1 TRBD1 - 15 TRBV6-5 CASSTGTGQNTEAFF TGTGCCAGCAGTACCGGGACAGGGCAGAACACTGAAGCTTTCTTT
TRBJ2-2 TRBD1 few 16 TRBV27 CASSPPDRGLTGELFF TGTGCCAGCAGTCCACCGGACAGGGGGCTCACCGGGGAGCTGTTTTTT
TRBJ2-5 - - 15 TRBV5-6 CASSLHGTPQETQYF TGTGCCAGCAGCTTGCACGGGACACCCCAAGAGACCCAGTACTTC